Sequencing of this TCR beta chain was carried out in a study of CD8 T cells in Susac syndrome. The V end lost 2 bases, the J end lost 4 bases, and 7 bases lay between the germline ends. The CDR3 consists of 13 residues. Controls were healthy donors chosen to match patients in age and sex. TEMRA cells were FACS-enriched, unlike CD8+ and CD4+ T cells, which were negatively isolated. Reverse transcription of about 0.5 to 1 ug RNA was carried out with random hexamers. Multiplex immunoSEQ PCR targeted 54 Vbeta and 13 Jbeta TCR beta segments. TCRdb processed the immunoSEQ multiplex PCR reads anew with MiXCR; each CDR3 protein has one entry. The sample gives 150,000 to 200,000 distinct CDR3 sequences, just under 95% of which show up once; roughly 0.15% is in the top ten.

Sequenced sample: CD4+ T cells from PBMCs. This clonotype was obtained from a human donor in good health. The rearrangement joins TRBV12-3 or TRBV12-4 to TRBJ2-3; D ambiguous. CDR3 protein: CASSLLISDTQYF. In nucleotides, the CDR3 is TGTGCCAGCAGTTTATTGATTTCAGATACGCAGTATTTT.